This is a list of T cell receptor beta chains from one sample in a study of early T cells in non-severe SARS-CoV-2 infection. MiXCR, run by TCRdb on the 5' RACE reads, gives a single entry per CDR3 protein. Among some 66,000 distinct CDR3 sequences, 12% were seen once, and the ten largest hold around 4.5%. Sample: whole blood. The source is an adult who was a healthcare worker with PCR-confirmed SARS-CoV-2 infection or an uninfected control (not recorded which). The CDR3 runs from the conserved cysteine through the conserved F or W. D genes are given only for firm matches. Size values are once, few and many counts, or a class for expanded clones, and some rows have none.

V gene	J gene	D gene	clone size	CDR3 protein	CDR3 DNA
TRBV29-1	TRBJ1-2	NA	few	CSVGGIRYGYTF	TGCAGCGTTGGGGGCATTCGCTATGGCTACACCTTC
TRBV27	TRBJ2-3	NA	NA	CASTRTSTDTQYF	TGTGCCAGCACAAGAACTAGCACAGATACGCAGTATTTT
TRBV10-2	TRBJ2-2	TRBD2	NA	CASSGGRTGELFF	TGCGCCAGCTCGGGAGGGCGGACCGGGGAGCTGTTTTTT
TRBV6-1	TRBJ1-1	NA	NA	CASSEYGGLNTEAFF	TGTGCCAGCAGTGAATATGGGGGCCTGAACACTGAAGCTTTCTTT
TRBV30	TRBJ1-4	NA	NA	CAWGVDEKLFF	TGTGCCTGGGGCGTTGACGAAAAACTGTTTTTT
TRBV28	TRBJ2-7	TRBD2	NA	CASSGAAGLLNF	TGTGCCAGCAGCGGGGCAGCGGGACTGCTAAACTTC
TRBV5-6	TRBJ1-1	TRBD1	many	CASSGPDRANTEAFF	TGTGCCAGCAGCGGACCGGACAGGGCGAACACTGAAGCTTTCTTT
TRBV5-4	TRBJ2-3	TRBD2	many	CASSLERGGRSTDTQYF	TGTGCCAGCAGCTTGGAAAGGGGCGGGAGGTCCACAGATACGCAGTATTTT
TRBV3-1	TRBJ1-1	NA	NA	CASSRSHPTEAFF	TGTGCCAGCAGCCGTTCACACCCCACTGAAGCTTTCTTT
TRBV19	TRBJ2-3	NA	NA	CASRGWTAGADTQYF	TGTGCCAGTAGAGGTTGGACAGCTGGGGCAGATACGCAGTATTTT
TRBV7-9	TRBJ2-1	NA	NA	CASSFPGVVDEQFF	TGTGCCAGCAGCTTCCCTGGGGTGGTAGATGAGCAGTTCTTC